The sequence of this TCR beta chain was determined in a study of blood T cell repertoires in COVID-19. The wider study: Sites across the United States, Italy and Spain contributed samples from acute and convalescent COVID-19. Nucleic acid was either cDNA or gDNA, and it came from T cells, B-cell-depleted T cells, or PBMCs.

With 10 bases removed from V and 1 base from J, the gap between germline ends came to 14 bases. CDR1 is MNHNY and CDR2 is SVGAGI in the germline V gene (reference sequence). CDR3 length equals 14 residues. As handled by the study authors: Reference gene primers were amplified, and this amplification served to estimate nucleated cell counts. Libraries were prepared by immunoSEQ multiplex PCR; TCRdb keeps only in-frame clonotypes and omits some of them. V and J calls and clone size follow that table, whereas D and trimming were derived from the DNA. The sample includes some 130,000 clones, around 81% of them seen just once.

The sequence was obtained from an older woman with active or convalescent COVID-19. Source material: peripheral blood. The rearrangement joins TRBV6-6 to TRBJ1-5; a weak D match, TRBD1 (6 bases). DNA for the CDR3: TGTGCCACCAACGGGGGGGCAAGCAATCAGCCCCAGCATTTT. Translating gives CATNGGASNQPQHF.